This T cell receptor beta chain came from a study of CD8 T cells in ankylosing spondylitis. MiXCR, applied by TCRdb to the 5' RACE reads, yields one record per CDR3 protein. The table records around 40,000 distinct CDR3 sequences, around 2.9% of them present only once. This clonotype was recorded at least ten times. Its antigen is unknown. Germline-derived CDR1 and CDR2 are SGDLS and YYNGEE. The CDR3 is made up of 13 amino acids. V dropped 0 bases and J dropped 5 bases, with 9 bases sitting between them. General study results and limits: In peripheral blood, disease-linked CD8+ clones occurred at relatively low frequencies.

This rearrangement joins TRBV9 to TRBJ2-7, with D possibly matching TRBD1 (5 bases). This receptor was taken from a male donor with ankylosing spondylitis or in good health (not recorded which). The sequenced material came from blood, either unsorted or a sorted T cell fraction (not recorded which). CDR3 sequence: CASSVDAGNEQYF. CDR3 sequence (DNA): TGTGCCAGCAGCGTAGATGCAGGGAACGAGCAGTACTTC.